The subject of this entry is one T cell receptor (beta chain). V was trimmed by 2 bases and J by 6 bases, leaving 4 bases between them. Per the germline V gene, CDR1 is SEHNR and CDR2 is FQNEAQ (reference sequence). This CDR3 region has 11 residues. These data are taken from a study of cytomegalovirus exposure and HLA in healthy donors. Primers included in the PCR were 60 Vbeta and 13 Jbeta primers. TCRdb's copy holds only in-frame clones and misses some; the assay was immunoSEQ multiplex PCR. Among about 110,000 clones listed, around three quarters were seen once. The chain has TRBV7-9 and TRBJ1-1; D unresolved. The origin of this receptor is a woman aged 25-40 years in good health and CMV-seronegative. Sequenced sample: PBMCs. The CDR3 coding sequence is TGTGCCAGCAGCTTAACTCCTGAAGCTTTCTTT. It yields the protein CASSLTPEAFF.